Sequencing of this T cell receptor (beta chain) was carried out in a study of T cells in Graves' hyperthyroidism and ophthalmopathy. This clonotype was observed at least ten times. Trimming stripped 6 bases from V and 4 bases from J, with 13 bases between. Germline CDR1 MNHNS, CDR2 SASEGT. The CDR3 spans 13 residues. TCR beta CDR3 regions were amplified from RNA transcripts. HTBI primers drove first-round RT-PCR of the TCR CDR3. TCRdb recomputed calls from the multiplex PCR reads with MiXCR, one row per CDR3 protein. The sample holds hundreds of thousands of distinct CDR3 sequences; approximately 16% are singletons and the top ten take less than 3.5%.

This TCR was recovered from a woman aged 40 to 55 with Graves' ophthalmopathy. The V call is TRBV6-1, the J call TRBJ2-7, with D tentatively TRBD2 (6 bases). Source material: blood. This CDR3 is CASSPTGVYEQYF. The CDR3 DNA follows: TGTGCCAGCAGCCCCACGGGGGTTTACGAGCAGTACTTC.